This T cell receptor (beta chain) was found in a study of blood T cell repertoires in COVID-19. Study background: Samples representing acute and convalescent COVID-19 were sourced from the United States, Italy and Spain.

CDR3 length: 15 residues. Per the germline V gene, CDR1 is SGHAT and CDR2 is FQNNGV. The germline V and J ends were trimmed by 0 bases and 2 bases, with 10 bases remaining between them. Those enrolled, adults aged 18 to 89 years, came from around 24 US areas. This clone was found a few times. Methods used by the authors: Estimates of nucleated cell counts were drawn from the amplification of reference gene primers. Here immunoSEQ multiplex PCR was the method, and the copy in TCRdb shows in-frame clones only, minus some. The D gene and trimming were derived from the DNA, and the V and J assignments and clone size from that table. The table includes approximately 480,000 clones, approximately 86% detected once.

The source is a woman younger than 35 who had recovered from COVID-19. The sample taken for sequencing was PBMCs or T cells enriched from blood (not recorded which). The chain uses TRBV11-2 and TRBJ1-2; tentatively, D is TRBD1 (6 bases). As DNA, the CDR3 is TGTGCCAGCAGCTTAGATGGTACAGGGAACTATGGCTACACCTTC. Protein product: CASSLDGTGNYGYTF.